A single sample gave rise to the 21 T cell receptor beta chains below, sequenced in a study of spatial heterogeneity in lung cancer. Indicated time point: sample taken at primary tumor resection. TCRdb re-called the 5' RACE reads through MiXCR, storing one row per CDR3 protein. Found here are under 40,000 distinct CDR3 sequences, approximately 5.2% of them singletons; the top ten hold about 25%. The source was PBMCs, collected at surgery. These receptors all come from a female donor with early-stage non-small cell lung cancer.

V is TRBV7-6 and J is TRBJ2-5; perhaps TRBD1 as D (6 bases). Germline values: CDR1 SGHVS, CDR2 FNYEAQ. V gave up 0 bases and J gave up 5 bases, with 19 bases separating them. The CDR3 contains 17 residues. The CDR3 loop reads CASSLAVSDSFSETQYF. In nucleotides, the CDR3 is TGTGCCAGCAGCTTAGCGGTTTCGGACAGCTTCTCGGAGACCCAGTACTTC.

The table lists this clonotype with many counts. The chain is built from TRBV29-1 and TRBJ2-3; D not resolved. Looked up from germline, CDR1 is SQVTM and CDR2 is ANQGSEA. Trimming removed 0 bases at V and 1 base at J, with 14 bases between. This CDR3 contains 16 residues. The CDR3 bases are TGCAGCGTTGAAGATCGTTGGAGAGACGGCACAGATACGCAGTATTTT. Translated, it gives CSVEDRWRDGTDTQYF.

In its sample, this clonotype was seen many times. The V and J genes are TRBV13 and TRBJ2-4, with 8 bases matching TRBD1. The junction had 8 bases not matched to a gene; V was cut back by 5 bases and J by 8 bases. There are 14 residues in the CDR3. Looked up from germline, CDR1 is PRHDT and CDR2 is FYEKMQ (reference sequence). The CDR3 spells CASSPRTGLHIQYF. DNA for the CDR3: TGTGCCAGCAGCCCCCGGACAGGGCTCCACATTCAGTACTTC.

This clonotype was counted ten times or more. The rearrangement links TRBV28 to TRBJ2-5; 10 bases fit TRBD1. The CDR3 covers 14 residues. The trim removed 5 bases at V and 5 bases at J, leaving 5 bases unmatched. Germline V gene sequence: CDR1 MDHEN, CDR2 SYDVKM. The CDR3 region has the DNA TGTGCCAGCAGTGGGACAGGGGCGAGGGAGACCCAGTACTTC. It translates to CASSGTGARETQYF.

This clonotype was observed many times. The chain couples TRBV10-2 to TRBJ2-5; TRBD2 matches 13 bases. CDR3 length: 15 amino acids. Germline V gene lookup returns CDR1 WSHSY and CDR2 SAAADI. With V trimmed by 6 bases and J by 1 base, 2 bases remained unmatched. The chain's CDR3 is CASRGTSGAQETQYF. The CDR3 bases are TGCGCCAGCAGGGGGACTAGCGGGGCCCAAGAGACCCAGTACTTC.

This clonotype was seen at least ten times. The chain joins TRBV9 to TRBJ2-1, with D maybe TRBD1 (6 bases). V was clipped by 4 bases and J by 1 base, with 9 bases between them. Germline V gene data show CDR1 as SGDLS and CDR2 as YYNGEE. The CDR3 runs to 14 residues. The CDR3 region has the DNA TGTGCCAGCAGCCCGGGACAATCCTACAATGAGCAGTTCTTC. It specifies CASSPGQSYNEQFF.

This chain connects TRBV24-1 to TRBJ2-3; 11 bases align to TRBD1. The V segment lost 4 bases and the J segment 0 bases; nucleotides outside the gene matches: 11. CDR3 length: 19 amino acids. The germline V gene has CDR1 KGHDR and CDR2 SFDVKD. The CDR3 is CATSDLGTGGPTSTDTQYF. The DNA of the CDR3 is TGTGCCACCAGTGACCTCGGGACAGGGGGACCTACTAGCACAGATACGCAGTATTTT.

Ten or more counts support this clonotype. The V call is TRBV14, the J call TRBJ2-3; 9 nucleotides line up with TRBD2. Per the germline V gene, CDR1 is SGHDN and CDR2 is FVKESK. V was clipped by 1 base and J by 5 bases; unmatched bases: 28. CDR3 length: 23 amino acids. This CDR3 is CASSQGLGLANWRSSLTKDTQYF. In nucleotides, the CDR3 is TGTGCCAGCAGCCAAGGATTGGGACTAGCTAACTGGAGATCCTCGCTAACTAAAGATACGCAGTATTTT.

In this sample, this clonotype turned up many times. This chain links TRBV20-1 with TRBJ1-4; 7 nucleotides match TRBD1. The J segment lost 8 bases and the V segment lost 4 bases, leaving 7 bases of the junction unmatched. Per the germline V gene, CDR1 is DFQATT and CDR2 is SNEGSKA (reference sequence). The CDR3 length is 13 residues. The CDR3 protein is CSANPVGGEKLFF. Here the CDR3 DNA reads TGCAGTGCTAACCCGGTAGGGGGCGAAAAACTGTTTTTT.

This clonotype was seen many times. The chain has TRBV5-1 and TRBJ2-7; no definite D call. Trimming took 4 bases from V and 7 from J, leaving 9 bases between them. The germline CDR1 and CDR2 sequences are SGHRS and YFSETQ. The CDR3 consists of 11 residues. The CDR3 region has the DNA TGCGCCAGCAGCCCGGGTGGGGAGCAGTACTTC. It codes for CASSPGGEQYF.

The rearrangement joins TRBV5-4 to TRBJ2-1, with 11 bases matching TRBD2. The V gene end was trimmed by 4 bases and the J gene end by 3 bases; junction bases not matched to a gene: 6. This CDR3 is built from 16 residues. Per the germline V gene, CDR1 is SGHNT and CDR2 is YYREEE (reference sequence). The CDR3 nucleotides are TGTGCCAGCAGCCTTAGCGGGGGGGCCCTCTACAATGAGCAGTTCTTC. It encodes CASSLSGGALYNEQFF. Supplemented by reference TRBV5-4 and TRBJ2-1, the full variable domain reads ETGVTQSPTHLIKTRGQQVTLRCSSQSGHNTVSWYQQALGQGPQFIFQYYREEENGRGNFPPRFSGLQFPNYSSELNVNALELDDSALYLCASSLSGGALYNEQFFGPGTRLTVL.

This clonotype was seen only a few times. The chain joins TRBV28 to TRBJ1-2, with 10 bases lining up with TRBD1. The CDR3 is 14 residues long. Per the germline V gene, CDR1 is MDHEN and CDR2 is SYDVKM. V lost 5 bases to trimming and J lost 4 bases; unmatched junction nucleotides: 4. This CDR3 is CASSRQGALYGYTF. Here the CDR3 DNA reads TGTGCCAGCAGTCGACAGGGGGCCCTCTATGGCTACACCTTC.

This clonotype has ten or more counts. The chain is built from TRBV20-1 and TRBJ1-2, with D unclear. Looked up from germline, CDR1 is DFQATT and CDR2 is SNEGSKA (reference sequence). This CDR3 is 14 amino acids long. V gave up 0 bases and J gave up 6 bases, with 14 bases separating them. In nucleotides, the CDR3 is TGCAGTGCTAGAGATCACAGTGGGGTTGATGGCTACACCTTC. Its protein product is CSARDHSGVDGYTF.

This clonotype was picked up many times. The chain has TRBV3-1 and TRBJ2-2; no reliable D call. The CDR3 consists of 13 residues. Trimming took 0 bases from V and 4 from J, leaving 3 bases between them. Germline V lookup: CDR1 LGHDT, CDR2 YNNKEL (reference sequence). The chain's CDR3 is CASSQDVTGELFF. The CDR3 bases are TGTGCCAGCAGCCAAGATGTCACCGGGGAGCTGTTTTTT.

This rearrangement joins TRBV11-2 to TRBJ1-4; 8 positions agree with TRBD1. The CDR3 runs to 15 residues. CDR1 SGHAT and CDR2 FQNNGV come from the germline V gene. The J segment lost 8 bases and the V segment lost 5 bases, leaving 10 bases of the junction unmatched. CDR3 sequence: CASSPRDRLGEKLFF. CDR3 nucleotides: TGTGCCAGCAGCCCACGGGACAGGCTGGGGGAAAAACTGTTTTTT.

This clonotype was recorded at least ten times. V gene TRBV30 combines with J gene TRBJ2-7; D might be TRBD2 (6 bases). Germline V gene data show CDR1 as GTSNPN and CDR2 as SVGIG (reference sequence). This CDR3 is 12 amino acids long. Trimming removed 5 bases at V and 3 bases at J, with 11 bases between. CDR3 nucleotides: TGTGCCTGGGGGGAGGACTTCTACGAGCAGTACTTC. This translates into CAWGEDFYEQYF.

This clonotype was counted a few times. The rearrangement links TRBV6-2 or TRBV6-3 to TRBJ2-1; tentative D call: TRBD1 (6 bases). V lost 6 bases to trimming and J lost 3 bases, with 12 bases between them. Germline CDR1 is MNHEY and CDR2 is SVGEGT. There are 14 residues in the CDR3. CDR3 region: CASRRDRNYNEQFF. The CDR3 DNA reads TGTGCCAGCAGAAGAGACAGGAACTACAATGAGCAGTTCTTC.

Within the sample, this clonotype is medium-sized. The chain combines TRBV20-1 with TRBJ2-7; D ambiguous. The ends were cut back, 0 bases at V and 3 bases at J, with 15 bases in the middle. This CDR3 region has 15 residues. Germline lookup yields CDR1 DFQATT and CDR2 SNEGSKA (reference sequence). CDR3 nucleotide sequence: TGCAGTGCTAGAGAGAGGCACACCGCCCGCTACGAGCAGTACTTC. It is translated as CSARERHTARYEQYF.

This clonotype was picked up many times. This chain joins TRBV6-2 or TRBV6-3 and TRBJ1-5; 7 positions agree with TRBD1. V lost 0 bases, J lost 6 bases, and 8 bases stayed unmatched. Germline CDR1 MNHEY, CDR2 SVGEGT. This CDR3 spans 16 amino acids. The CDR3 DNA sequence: TGTGCCAGCAGTTACTCCCAGGACAGGCTTTTTCAGCCCCAGCATTTT. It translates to CASSYSQDRLFQPQHF.

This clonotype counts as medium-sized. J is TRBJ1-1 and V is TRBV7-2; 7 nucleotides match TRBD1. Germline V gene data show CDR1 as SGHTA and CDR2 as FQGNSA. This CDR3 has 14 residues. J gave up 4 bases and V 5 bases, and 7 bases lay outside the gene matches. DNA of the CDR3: TGTGCCAGCAGCCCGACAGGGCTGGGCACTGAAGCTTTCTTT. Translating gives CASSPTGLGTEAFF.

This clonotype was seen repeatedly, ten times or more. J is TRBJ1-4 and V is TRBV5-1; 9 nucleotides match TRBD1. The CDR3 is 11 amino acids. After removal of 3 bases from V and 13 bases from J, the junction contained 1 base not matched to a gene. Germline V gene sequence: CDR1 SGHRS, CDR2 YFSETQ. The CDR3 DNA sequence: TGCGCCAGCAGCTCGGGACAGGGACTGTTTTTT. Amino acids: CASSSGQGLFF.